The source of this TCR beta chain is a study of blood T cell repertoires in COVID-19. Looking at the study overall: Sources were T cells, B-cell-depleted T cells, or PBMCs; the material itself was cDNA or gDNA.

Authors' analysis steps: Nucleated cell number was recorded as an estimate derived from reference gene primer amplification. The table came from immunoSEQ multiplex PCR; TCRdb's copy has only in-frame clones and leaves some out. V and J calls and clone size are as listed in that table; D and trimming were resolved from the DNA. The repertoire consists of 60,000 to 80,000 clones, with approximately 88% occurring once and the leading ten covering around 4.5%. V was clipped by 3 bases and J by 6 bases; unmatched bases: 5. This CDR3 is built from 13 residues. The germline V gene has CDR1 MNHEY and CDR2 SVGAGI.

Sequencing was carried out using peripheral blood. This clonotype originated in a human donor in a cohort sampled during active COVID-19. This chain links TRBV6-5 with TRBJ2-7; 7 bases agree with TRBD1. CDR3: CASSYIGGGEQYF. CDR3 DNA sequence: TGTGCCAGCAGTTATATAGGGGGCGGCGAGCAGTACTTC.